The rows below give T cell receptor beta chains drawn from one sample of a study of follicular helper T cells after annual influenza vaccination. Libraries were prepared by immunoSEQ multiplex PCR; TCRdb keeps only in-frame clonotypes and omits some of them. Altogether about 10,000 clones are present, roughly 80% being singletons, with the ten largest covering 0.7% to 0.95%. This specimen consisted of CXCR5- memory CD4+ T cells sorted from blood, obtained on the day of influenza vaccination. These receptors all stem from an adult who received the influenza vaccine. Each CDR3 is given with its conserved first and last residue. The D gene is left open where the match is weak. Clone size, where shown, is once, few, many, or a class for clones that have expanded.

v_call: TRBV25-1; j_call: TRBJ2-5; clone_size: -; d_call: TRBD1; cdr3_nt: TGTGCCAGCAGTGCCCAGGGGGTGAACCAAGAGACCCAGTACTTC; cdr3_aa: CASSAQGVNQETQYF
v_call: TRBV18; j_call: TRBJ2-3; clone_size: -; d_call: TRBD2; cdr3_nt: TGTGCCAGCTCACCACCGGGACTATCCACAGATACGCAGTATTTT; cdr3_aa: CASSPPGLSTDTQYF
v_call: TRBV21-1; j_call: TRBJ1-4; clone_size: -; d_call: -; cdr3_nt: TGTGCCACCTGTCCTGAAAAACTGTTTTTT; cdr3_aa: CATCPEKLFF
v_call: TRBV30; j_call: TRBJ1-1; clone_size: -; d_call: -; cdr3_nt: TGTGCCTGGAGTGTAGGCTCGGCGACAGTTGGCAGGGAAGCTTTCTTT; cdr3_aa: CAWSVGSATVGREAFF
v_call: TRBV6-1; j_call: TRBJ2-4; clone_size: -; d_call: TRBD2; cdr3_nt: TGTGCCAGCACCAGCGGGGGGGCCGAGGGAAACATTCAGTACTTC; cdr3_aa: CASTSGGAEGNIQYF
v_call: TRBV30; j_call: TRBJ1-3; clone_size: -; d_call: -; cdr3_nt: TGTGCCTGGAGTGCTCCCAGGGCTGGAAACACCATATATTTT; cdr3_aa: CAWSAPRAGNTIYF
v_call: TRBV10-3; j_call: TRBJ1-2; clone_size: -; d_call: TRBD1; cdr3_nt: TGTGCCATCAATGACAGGGGGCGTAATTTTGGCTACACCTTC; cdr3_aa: CAINDRGRNFGYTF
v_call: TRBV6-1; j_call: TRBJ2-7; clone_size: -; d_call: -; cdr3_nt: TGTGCCAGCAGTGAAAGGGCTCAGCCGAGCTCCTACGAGCAGTACTTC; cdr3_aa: CASSERAQPSSYEQYF
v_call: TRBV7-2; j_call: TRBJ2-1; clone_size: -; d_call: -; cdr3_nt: TGTGCCAGCAGCCAAATCGCGTTCTCCTACAATGAGCAGTTCTTC; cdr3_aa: CASSQIAFSYNEQFF
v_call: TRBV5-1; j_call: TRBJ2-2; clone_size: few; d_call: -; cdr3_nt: TGCGCCAGCAGCTTGGCGGAGAACGGGGAGCTGTTTTTT; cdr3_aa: CASSLAENGELFF
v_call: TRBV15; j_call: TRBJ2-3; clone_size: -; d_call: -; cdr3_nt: TGTGCCACCAGCAGAGATCCAGGGCCCCCGCAGTATTTT; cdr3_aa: CATSRDPGPPQYF
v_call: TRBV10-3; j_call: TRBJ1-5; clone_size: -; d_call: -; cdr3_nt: TGTGCCATCAGTGAGTCCCAGGGGTTAAGCAATCAGCCCCAGCATTTT; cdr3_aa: CAISESQGLSNQPQHF
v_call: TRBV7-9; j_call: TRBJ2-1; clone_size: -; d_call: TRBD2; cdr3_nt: TGTGCCAGCAGCTCCGGAATCCGACTAGCGGGAGTTACTGAGCAGTTCTTC; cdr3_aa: CASSSGIRLAGVTEQFF
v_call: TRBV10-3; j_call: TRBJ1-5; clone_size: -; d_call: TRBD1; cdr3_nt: TGTGCCATCAGCGCCACCGGGACAGGGGCCTTTGGGCCCCAGCATTTT; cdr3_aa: CAISATGTGAFGPQHF
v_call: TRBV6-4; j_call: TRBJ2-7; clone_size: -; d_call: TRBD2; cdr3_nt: TGTGCCAGCAGTGCCAGCGGGGATTCCTACGAGCAGTACTTC; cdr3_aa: CASSASGDSYEQYF
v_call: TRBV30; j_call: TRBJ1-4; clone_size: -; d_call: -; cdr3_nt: TGTGCCTGGAGTCCAGTAAACGAAAAACTGTTTTTT; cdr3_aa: CAWSPVNEKLFF
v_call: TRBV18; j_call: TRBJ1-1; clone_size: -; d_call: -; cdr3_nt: TGTGCCAGCTCACCGGAGTTCAGGGGAACTGAAGCTTTCTTT; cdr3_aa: CASSPEFRGTEAFF
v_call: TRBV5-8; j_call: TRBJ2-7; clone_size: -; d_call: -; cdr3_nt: TGTGCCAGCAGCTTGCTTGGCCCGTTCGGCTCCTACGAGCAGTACTTC; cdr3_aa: CASSLLGPFGSYEQYF